This T cell receptor (beta chain) is drawn from a study of shared clonotypes between healthy human individuals. For the study at large: For every donor, three CD4 naive, three CD4 memory, two CD8 naive and one CD8 memory plates were used.

General study points: Large sequencing depth failed to make sorted-subset sequencing complete, rarefaction showed.

The method was immunoSEQ multiplex PCR; TCRdb's version includes in-frame clones alone and lacks a portion of them. The table lists over 2 million clones, roughly 90% of them singletons, with roughly 0.34% in the top ten. In regard to this clone: What it binds is unknown.

The sequence was collected from a man between 18 and 29 years old in good health. Some clones in this sample may be carry-over from other donors' samples. Sequenced input: naive CD4+ T cells from PBMCs. Stated subset: CD45RA+ positively selected.

CDR3 DNA sequence: TGTGCCAGCAGCTCCCCTGGATTCTCTGGGGCCAACGTCCTGACTTTC. It specifies CASSSPGFSGANVLTF. The chain carries TRBV11-1 and TRBJ2-6; D gene uncertain. CDR1 is SGHAT, CDR2 FQDESV, per germline (reference sequence). Trimming removed 4 bases at V and 0 bases at J, with 10 bases between. The CDR3 covers 16 residues.